This T cell receptor beta chain was sequenced for a study of blood T cell repertoires in COVID-19. As for the study in general: The study drew acute and convalescent COVID-19 samples from the United States, Italy and Spain. T cells, B-cell-depleted T cells, or PBMCs provided the cDNA or gDNA that served as material.

Assignment of participants to cohorts was predicated upon participant-reported clinical history. Two negative PCRs, clearance, or symptom resolution were required of recovered Cohort 3 donors. The method was immunoSEQ multiplex PCR; TCRdb's version includes in-frame clones alone and lacks a portion of them. The profile shows almost 500,000 clones, roughly nine tenths of them singletons. The germline V gene encodes CDR1 MNHNY and CDR2 SVGAGI (reference sequence). The CDR3 extends over 15 amino acids. V dropped 0 bases and J dropped 4; count of bases not matched to a gene: 4. Sequencing used PBMCs or T cells enriched from blood (not recorded which). The clonotype originates from an older woman who had recovered from COVID-19. The chain combines TRBV6-6 with TRBJ1-1, with TRBD1 matching 8 bases. The DNA for the CDR3 is TGTGCCAGCAGTTACTCCCAGGGGGCGAGCACTGAAGCTTTCTTT. Amino acids: CASSYSQGASTEAFF.